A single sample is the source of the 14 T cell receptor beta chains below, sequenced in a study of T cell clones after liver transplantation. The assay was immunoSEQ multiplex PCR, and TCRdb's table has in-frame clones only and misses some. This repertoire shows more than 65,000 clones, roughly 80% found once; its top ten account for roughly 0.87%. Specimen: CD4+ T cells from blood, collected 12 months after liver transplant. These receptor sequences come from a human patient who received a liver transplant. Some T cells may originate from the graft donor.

DNA for the CDR3: TGTGCCAGCAGTGAAGGGGACGGATATAGCAATCAGCCCCAGCATTTT. It codes for CASSEGDGYSNQPQHF. V usage is TRBV6-1 and J usage is TRBJ1-5; the D gene is possibly TRBD1 (5 bases). The CDR3 spans 16 residues. The V gene's germline CDR1 is MNHNS and CDR2 SASEGT. The germline V and J ends were trimmed by 1 base and 0 bases, with 10 bases remaining between them.

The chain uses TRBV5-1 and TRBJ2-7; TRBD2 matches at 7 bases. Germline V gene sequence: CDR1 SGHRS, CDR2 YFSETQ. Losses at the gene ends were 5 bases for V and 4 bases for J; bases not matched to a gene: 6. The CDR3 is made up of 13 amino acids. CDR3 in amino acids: CASRGGSGYEQYF. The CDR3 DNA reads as TGCGCCAGCAGGGGCGGGAGTGGTTACGAGCAGTACTTC.

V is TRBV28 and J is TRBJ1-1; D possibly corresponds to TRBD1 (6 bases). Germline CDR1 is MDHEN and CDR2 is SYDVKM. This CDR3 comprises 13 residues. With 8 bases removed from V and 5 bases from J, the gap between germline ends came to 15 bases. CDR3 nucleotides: TGTGCCAGCGTCGCGGGGGCCTCGACTGAAGCTTTCTTT. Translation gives CASVAGASTEAFF.

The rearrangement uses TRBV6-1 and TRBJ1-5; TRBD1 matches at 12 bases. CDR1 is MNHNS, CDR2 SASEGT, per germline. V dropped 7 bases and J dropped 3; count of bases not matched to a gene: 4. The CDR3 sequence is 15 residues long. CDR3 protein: CASIPGQGANQPQHF. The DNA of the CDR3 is TGTGCCAGCATCCCGGGACAGGGGGCCAATCAGCCCCAGCATTTT.

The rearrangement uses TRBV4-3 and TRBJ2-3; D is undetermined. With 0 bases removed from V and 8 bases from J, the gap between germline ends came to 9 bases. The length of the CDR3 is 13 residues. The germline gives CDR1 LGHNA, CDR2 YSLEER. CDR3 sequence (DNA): TGCGCCAGCAGCCAAGAACCAAGGGCTACGCAGTATTTT. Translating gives CASSQEPRATQYF.

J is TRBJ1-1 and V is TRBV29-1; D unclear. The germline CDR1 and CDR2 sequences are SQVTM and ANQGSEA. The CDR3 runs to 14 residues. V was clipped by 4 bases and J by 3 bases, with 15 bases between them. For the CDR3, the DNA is TGCAGCGTTGGGCCGACGGGCGCCTACACTGAAGCTTTCTTT. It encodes CSVGPTGAYTEAFF.

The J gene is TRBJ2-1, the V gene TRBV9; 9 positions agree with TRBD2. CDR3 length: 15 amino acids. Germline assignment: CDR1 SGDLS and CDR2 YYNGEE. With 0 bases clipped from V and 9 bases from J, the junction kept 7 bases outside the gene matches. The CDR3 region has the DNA TGTGCCAGCAGCGTAGGTGGCGGGAGGGCCGCTGAGCAGTTCTTC. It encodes CASSVGGGRAAEQFF.

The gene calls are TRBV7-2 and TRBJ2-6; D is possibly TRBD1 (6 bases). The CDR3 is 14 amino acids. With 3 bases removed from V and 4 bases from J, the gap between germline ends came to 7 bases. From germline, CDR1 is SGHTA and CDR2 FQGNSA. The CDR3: CASSLQGGANVLTF. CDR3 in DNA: TGTGCCAGCAGCTTGCAGGGGGGGGCCAACGTCCTGACTTTC.

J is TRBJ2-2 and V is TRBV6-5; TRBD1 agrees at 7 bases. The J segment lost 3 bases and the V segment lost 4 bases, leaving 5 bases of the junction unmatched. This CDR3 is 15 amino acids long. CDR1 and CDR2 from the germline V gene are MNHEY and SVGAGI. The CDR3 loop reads CASSFRDRHTGELFF. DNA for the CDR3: TGTGCCAGCAGTTTCCGGGACAGACACACCGGGGAGCTGTTTTTT.

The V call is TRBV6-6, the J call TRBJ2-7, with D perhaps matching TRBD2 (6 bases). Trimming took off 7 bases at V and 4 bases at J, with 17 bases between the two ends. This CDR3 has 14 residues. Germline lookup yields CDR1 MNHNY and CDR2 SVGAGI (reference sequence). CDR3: CASKALAGRYEQYF. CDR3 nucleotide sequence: TGTGCCAGCAAAGCCCTGGCGGGGAGATACGAGCAGTACTTC.

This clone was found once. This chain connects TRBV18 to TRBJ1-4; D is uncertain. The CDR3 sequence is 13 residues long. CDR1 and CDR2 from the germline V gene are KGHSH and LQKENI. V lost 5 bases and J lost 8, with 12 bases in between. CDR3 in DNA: TGTGCCAGCTCAAAGGATTTTGGGGAAAAACTGTTTTTT. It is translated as CASSKDFGEKLFF.

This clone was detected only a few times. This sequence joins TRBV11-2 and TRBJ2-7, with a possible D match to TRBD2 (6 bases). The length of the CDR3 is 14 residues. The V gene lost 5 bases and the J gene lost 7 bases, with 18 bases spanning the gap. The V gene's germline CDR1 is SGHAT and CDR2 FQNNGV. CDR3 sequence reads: CASSPLRTRGEQYF. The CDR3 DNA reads TGTGCCAGCAGCCCCCTCCGAACACGGGGGGAGCAGTACTTC.

CDR3 protein: CASSFFDRGQYF. In DNA form, the CDR3 reads TGTGCCAGCAGTTTTTTTGATCGTGGGCAGTACTTC. The V call is TRBV28, the J call TRBJ2-7, with D unclear. V lost 3 bases and J 9 bases, leaving 12 bases between the germline ends. CDR1 MDHEN and CDR2 SYDVKM come from the germline V gene. The CDR3 consists of 12 residues.

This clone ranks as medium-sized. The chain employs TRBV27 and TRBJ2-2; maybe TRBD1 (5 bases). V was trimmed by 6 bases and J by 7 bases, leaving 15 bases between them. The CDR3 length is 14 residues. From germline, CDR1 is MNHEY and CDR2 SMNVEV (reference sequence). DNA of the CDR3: TGTGCCAGCAGCCTCCAGGGAACGGTCGGGGAGCTGTTTTTT. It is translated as CASSLQGTVGELFF.